A single sample gave rise to the 32 T cell receptor beta chains below, sequenced in a study of blood T cell repertoires in COVID-19. Profiled with immunoSEQ multiplex PCR; TCRdb holds only in-frame clones, not every one. The sample yields 85,000 to 110,000 clones, 70% to 90% seen once. Source material: peripheral blood. The receptors derive from a woman aged 60 to 75 with acute or convalescent COVID-19.

There are a few counts of this clone. The chain couples TRBV7-9 to TRBJ2-3; D is unresolved. This CDR3 has 13 amino acids. Between the trimmed V and J ends, which lost 3 bases and 0 bases, there was a span of 4 bases. Germline V gives CDR1 SEHNR, CDR2 FQNEAQ (reference sequence). CDR3 bases: TGTGCCAGCAGCTTTTCTAGCACAGATACGCAGTATTTT. As protein: CASSFSSTDTQYF.

V and J are TRBV5-4 and TRBJ2-5, with 8 nucleotides matching TRBD2. CDR1 is SGHNT, CDR2 YYREEE, per germline (reference sequence). The CDR3 sequence is 17 residues long. With V trimmed by 3 bases and J by 5 bases, 15 bases remained unmatched. The CDR3 bases are TGTGCCAGCAGCTCAGAACTCATAGCGGGACGGCGGGAGACCCAGTACTTC. It encodes CASSSELIAGRRETQYF.

The chain carries TRBV5-4 and TRBJ2-2, with 13 bases matching TRBD2. Germline values: CDR1 SGHNT, CDR2 YYREEE (reference sequence). The V gene end was trimmed by 4 bases and the J gene end by 6 bases; junction bases not matched to a gene: 6. The CDR3 is 16 amino acids. The CDR3 spells CASSRTSGSGAGELFF. In DNA, the CDR3 is TGTGCCAGCAGCCGGACTAGCGGGAGTGGTGCCGGGGAGCTGTTTTTT.

The gene calls are TRBV29-1 and TRBJ1-5, with 7 bases lining up with TRBD1. Germline V lookup: CDR1 SQVTM, CDR2 ANQGSEA. This CDR3 has 13 amino acids. V lost 4 bases and J lost 3; bases outside the gene matches: 3. CDR3 bases: TGCAGCGTTGGGGACAGCTACAATCAGCCCCAGCATTTT. Amino acids: CSVGDSYNQPQHF.

As for this clone: This same CDR3 is encoded by further DNA sequences in the sample. J is TRBJ1-2 and V is TRBV28, with a weak D call TRBD1 (6 bases). The CDR3 contains 13 residues. Looked up from germline, CDR1 is MDHEN and CDR2 is SYDVKM. Trimming stripped 5 bases from V and 3 bases from J, with 10 bases between. DNA for the CDR3: TGTGCCAGCAGTCCGACAGGCGACTATGGCTACACCTTC. Amino acids: CASSPTGDYGYTF.

Comments on this clone: Additional DNA sequences in this sample encode the identical CDR3. The chain joins TRBV19 to TRBJ2-7, with 11 bases fitting TRBD2. The CDR3 is made up of 17 amino acids. Looked up from germline, CDR1 is LNHDA and CDR2 is SQIVND (reference sequence). The CDR3 coding sequence is TGTGCCAGCAATCCTACGACTAGCGGGACACCCTCCTATGAGCAGTACGTC. Its translation is CASNPTTSGTPSYEQYV.

The chain recombines TRBV18 with TRBJ2-7; maybe TRBD2 (5 bases). The CDR3 is 15 residues long. The germline V gene encodes CDR1 KGHSH and CDR2 LQKENI. V lost 3 bases and J 6 bases, leaving 18 bases between the germline ends. The CDR3 spells CASSPIGGAPGEQYV. CDR3 sequence (DNA): TGTGCCAGCTCACCGATCGGAGGAGCACCTGGCGAGCAGTACGTC.

This rearrangement joins TRBV3-1 (or the pseudogene TRBV3-2) to TRBJ1-1, with a tentative D call TRBD1 (6 bases). V lost 4 bases, J lost 3 bases, and 9 bases lay in between. Per the germline V gene, CDR1 is LGHDT and CDR2 is YNNKEL (reference sequence). The CDR3 has 13 residues. The chain's CDR3 is CASSPGTYTEAFF. DNA of the CDR3: TGTGCCAGCAGCCCCGGGACATACACTGAAGCTTTCTTT.

This clone was picked up a small number of times. CDR3 in DNA: TGTGCCAGCAACAGGAACAGGGGGCTCGACACCGGGGAGCTGTTTTTT. It codes for CASNRNRGLDTGELFF. This chain joins TRBV2 and TRBJ2-2; 9 nucleotides agree with TRBD1. This CDR3 is built from 16 residues. Trimming cost V 7 bases and J 3 bases; bases outside gene matches: 9. Germline CDR1 SNHLY, CDR2 FYNNEI. Complete variable domain (other parts from reference TRBV2 and TRBJ2-2): EPEVTQTPSHQVTQMGQEVILRCVPISNHLYFYWYRQILGQKVEFLVSFYNNEISEKSEIFDDQFSVERPDGSNFTLKIRSTKLEDSAMYFCASNRNRGLDTGELFFGEGSRLTVL.

The chain uses TRBV5-8 and TRBJ1-2; 9 positions match TRBD1. Germline V gene data show CDR1 as SGHTS and CDR2 as YDEGEE. CDR3 length: 14 residues. Unmatched junction bases numbered 6, after V lost 4 bases and J lost 5 bases. The CDR3 sequence is CASSPGQGRYGYTF. CDR3 DNA sequence: TGTGCCAGCAGCCCGGGACAGGGTCGATATGGCTACACCTTC.

V usage is TRBV6-5 and J usage is TRBJ1-4, with D perhaps matching TRBD1 (5 bases). The V end was cut by 6 bases, the J end by 5 bases, with 16 bases between. CDR3 length equals 15 residues. In germline, CDR1 is MNHEY, CDR2 SVGAGI. The CDR3 is CASRNFDSSNEKLFF. The CDR3 nucleotides read TGTGCCAGCAGAAACTTCGACAGCTCCAATGAAAAACTGTTTTTT.

This clone appeared a single time. The J gene is TRBJ1-2, the V gene TRBV5-1; D is undetermined. Looked up from germline, CDR1 is SGHRS and CDR2 is YFSETQ. The CDR3 sequence is 15 residues long. V was pared by 0 bases and J by 2 bases, with 11 bases between. Here the CDR3 reads CASSLEGRGNYGYTF. The CDR3 coding sequence is TGCGCCAGCAGCTTGGAAGGGAGAGGAAACTATGGCTACACCTTC.

This clone turned up a few times. The rearrangement joins TRBV5-8 to TRBJ1-6, with 10 positions matching TRBD1. After removal of 5 bases from V and 9 bases from J, the junction contained 5 bases not matched to a gene. Germline assignment: CDR1 SGHTS and CDR2 YDEGEE. The CDR3 extends over 14 amino acids. CDR3 nucleotide sequence: TGTGCCAGCAGTCTCGGGACAGGGGTTTCACCCCTCCACTTT. This sequence encodes CASSLGTGVSPLHF.

This chain uses TRBV29-1 with TRBJ1-1; D not resolved. There are 13 residues in the CDR3. V was clipped by 7 bases and J by 0 bases, with 12 bases between them. Germline lookup yields CDR1 SQVTM and CDR2 ANQGSEA. The CDR3 loop reads CSASREMNTEAFF. CDR3 coding DNA: TGCAGCGCCTCTCGGGAAATGAACACTGAAGCTTTCTTT.

This chain links TRBV5-1 with TRBJ1-1; D gene unclear. Trimming removed 0 bases at V and 6 bases at J, with 9 bases between. This CDR3 region has 13 residues. The germline CDR1 and CDR2 sequences are SGHRS and YFSETQ. The CDR3 region has the DNA TGCGCCAGCAGCTTGGGAGGCGGGCCTGAAGCTTTCTTT. This encodes CASSLGGGPEAFF. The entire variable domain, with the rest obtained from reference TRBV5-1 and TRBJ1-1, is as follows: KAGVTQTPRYLIKTRGQQVTLSCSPISGHRSVSWYQQTPGQGLQFLFEYFSETQRNKGNFPGRFSGRQFSNSRSEMNVSTLELGDSALYLCASSLGGGPEAFFGQGTRLTVV.

This rearrangement joins TRBV7-8 to TRBJ2-2; a weak D match, TRBD1 (6 bases). V lost 2 bases and J lost 5, with 15 bases in between. The CDR3 is made up of 16 amino acids. From germline, CDR1 is SGHVS and CDR2 FQNEAQ. CDR3 sequence: CASSLRSTGSTGELFF. DNA for the CDR3: TGTGCCAGCAGCTTAAGAAGTACAGGGAGTACCGGGGAGCTGTTTTTT.

V is TRBV10-1 and J is TRBJ1-5, with TRBD1 matching 7 bases. The CDR3 covers 12 residues. Germline assignment: CDR1 WNHNN and CDR2 SYGVQD (reference sequence). V lost 4 bases and J lost 12; bases outside the gene matches: 6. The CDR3 coding sequence is TGCGCCAGCAGTGGCCAAACAGGGGTCCAGCATTTT. Amino acids: CASSGQTGVQHF.

The CDR3 here is CATGDRAYEQYF. CDR3 coding DNA: TGTGCCACCGGGGACAGGGCTTACGAGCAGTACTTC. This chain uses TRBV10-3 with TRBJ2-7; TRBD1 matches at 9 bases. The CDR3 has 12 amino acids. Trimming removed 10 bases from V and 4 bases from J; junction bases left unmatched: 5. CDR1 is ENHRY, CDR2 SYGVKD, per germline.

The chain carries TRBV7-3 and TRBJ2-1; TRBD2 agrees at 9 bases. The CDR3 covers 13 residues. With 4 bases clipped from V and 10 bases from J, the junction kept 5 bases outside the gene matches. Germline CDR1 reads SGHTA; CDR2 reads FQGTGA. In DNA form, the CDR3 reads TGTGCCAGCAGCTCGGGACTAGCAAACGAGCAGTTCTTC. Its translation: CASSSGLANEQFF.

The gene calls are TRBV10-1 and TRBJ1-1; TRBD1 might be the D (6 bases). Trimming took 11 bases from V and 3 from J, leaving 22 bases between them. Germline CDR1 WNHNN, CDR2 SYGVQD (reference sequence). This CDR3 contains 15 residues. CDR3 DNA sequence: TGCGCCGCGGGGGGGGCCTTCGGAAGAGACACTGAAGCTTTCTTT. Residues: CAAGGAFGRDTEAFF.

The chain links TRBV19 to TRBJ1-4; D is uncertain. V shed 1 base and J shed 8 bases, with 20 bases lying between them. CDR3 size: 17 residues. CDR1 LNHDA and CDR2 SQIVND come from the germline V gene (reference sequence). In nucleotides, the CDR3 is TGTGCCAGTAGTATAGGCCCCGCGCGGAAAAGAGGGGAAAAACTGTTTTTT. This translates into CASSIGPARKRGEKLFF.

V is TRBV2 and J is TRBJ2-1; TRBD1 matches at 11 bases. The V segment lost 9 bases and the J segment 7 bases; nucleotides outside the gene matches: 5. Germline V gives CDR1 SNHLY, CDR2 FYNNEI. The CDR3 runs to 13 residues. CDR3 sequence: CARGTGGGNEQFF. For the CDR3, the DNA is TGTGCCAGAGGGACAGGGGGTGGTAATGAGCAGTTCTTC.

This clone was observed a handful of times. The chain is built from TRBV12-3 or TRBV12-4 and TRBJ1-6; D possibly corresponds to TRBD1 (5 bases). The CDR3 spans 12 residues. The germline V and J ends were trimmed by 6 bases and 12 bases, with 12 bases remaining between them. This CDR3 is CASSWGTLPLHF. For the CDR3, the DNA is TGTGCCAGCAGCTGGGGCACCCTACCCCTCCACTTT.

The chain couples TRBV6-2 or TRBV6-3 to TRBJ1-2, with TRBD1 matching 10 bases. The CDR3 covers 15 residues. With 2 bases clipped from V and 6 bases from J, the junction kept 6 bases outside the gene matches. The V gene's germline CDR1 is MNHEY and CDR2 SVGEGT. The CDR3 is CASSYRQGAIDGYTF. The DNA of the CDR3 is TGTGCCAGCAGTTACCGACAGGGGGCGATAGATGGCTACACCTTC.

The chain has TRBV6-5 and TRBJ1-1; D is possibly TRBD1 (5 bases). The V end lost 7 bases, the J end lost 5 bases, and 17 bases lay between the germline ends. Looked up from germline, CDR1 is MNHEY and CDR2 is SVGAGI. The length of the CDR3 is 14 residues. CDR3 residues: CASTRPGGWTEAFF. The CDR3 bases are TGTGCCAGCACAAGGCCCGGGGGTTGGACTGAAGCTTTCTTT.

This chain uses TRBV7-9 with TRBJ1-4; no clear D. This CDR3 has 15 amino acids. CDR1 and CDR2 (germline): SEHNR, FQNEAQ (reference sequence). Trimming pared 4 bases from V and 5 bases from J, leaving 14 bases between. The CDR3 protein is CASSSQIQLNEKLFF. Here the CDR3 DNA reads TGTGCCAGCAGCTCTCAAATACAGCTGAATGAAAAACTGTTTTTT.

The chain is built from TRBV5-1 and TRBJ1-1; a possible D gene is TRBD1 (6 bases). There are 15 residues in the CDR3. From germline, CDR1 is SGHRS and CDR2 YFSETQ. V was pared by 0 bases and J by 1 base, with 10 bases between. The CDR3 nucleotides read TGCGCCAGCAGCTTGGCGGGACAAACGAACACTGAAGCTTTCTTT. Translating it yields CASSLAGQTNTEAFF.

The V gene is TRBV5-1, the J gene TRBJ1-1; TRBD1 might be the D (5 bases). The V end was cut by 2 bases, the J end by 4 bases, with 12 bases between. Germline V gene lookup returns CDR1 SGHRS and CDR2 YFSETQ. The CDR3 consists of 14 residues. This chain's CDR3 is CASSLTNRRTEAFF. In DNA form, the CDR3 reads TGCGCCAGCAGCTTAACTAACAGGCGCACTGAAGCTTTCTTT.

The chain joins TRBV6-2 or TRBV6-3 to TRBJ2-1; D not resolved. The CDR3 is 14 residues long. Germline values: CDR1 MNHEY, CDR2 SVGEGT. Trimming cost V 2 bases and J 10 bases, with 15 bases left between them. The CDR3 here is CASSYVSGKYEQFF. The CDR3, as DNA: TGTGCCAGCAGTTACGTGTCAGGAAAGTACGAGCAGTTCTTC.

The V call is TRBV27, the J call TRBJ2-1, with D possibly matching TRBD1 (6 bases). This CDR3 is built from 16 residues. Germline lookup yields CDR1 MNHEY and CDR2 SMNVEV (reference sequence). With 8 bases removed from V and 0 bases from J, the gap between germline ends came to 17 bases. The CDR3 loop reads CASVGAGRSSYNEQFF. In nucleotides, the CDR3 is TGTGCCAGCGTGGGGGCAGGTAGGAGCTCCTACAATGAGCAGTTCTTC.

This chain connects TRBV30 to TRBJ1-5; 7 bases fit TRBD1. This CDR3 has 13 amino acids. J gave up 2 bases and V 3 bases, and 1 base lay outside the gene matches. Germline V gene data show CDR1 as GTSNPN and CDR2 as SVGIG (reference sequence). The CDR3 is CAWSGTGNQPQHF. CDR3 bases: TGTGCCTGGAGCGGGACAGGCAATCAGCCCCAGCATTTT.

The chain carries TRBV7-9 and TRBJ2-5; TRBD1 matches 8 bases. V was clipped by 5 bases and J by 5 bases; unmatched bases: 7. CDR1 and CDR2 from the germline V gene are SEHNR and FQNEAQ (reference sequence). The CDR3 consists of 14 residues. CDR3: CASSPRQGPETQYF. CDR3 nucleotide sequence: TGTGCCAGCAGCCCCCGACAGGGGCCGGAGACCCAGTACTTC.